A selection of T cell receptor beta chains follows, all from one sample in a study of T cells in Graves' hyperthyroidism and ophthalmopathy. TCRdb used MiXCR to reprocess the multiplex PCR reads, holding one entry per CDR3 protein. The sample records about 700,000 distinct CDR3 sequences, around 15% being singletons. Source material: blood. The receptors here all came from a woman under 30 with Graves' hyperthyroidism. The CDR3 runs from the conserved cysteine through the conserved F or W. D genes are given only for firm matches. The size entry is marked missing in some rows and otherwise reads once, few, many or a size class.

CDR3 length	clone size	J gene	V gene	D gene	CDR3 protein	CDR3 DNA
16	-	TRBJ1-2	TRBV4-2	TRBD1	CASSQGLGTGDYGYTF	TGTGCCAGCAGCCAAGGCCTCGGGACAGGGGACTATGGCTACACCTTC
17	few	TRBJ2-7	TRBV9	-	CASSVTPGDPLSYEQYF	TGTGCCAGCAGCGTAACTCCCGGGGATCCCCTCTCCTACGAGCAGTACTTC
17	many	TRBJ2-5	TRBV2	TRBD1	CASSEWSDRVSTETQYF	TGTGCCAGCAGTGAATGGAGTGACAGGGTTTCGACAGAGACCCAGTACTTC
17	-	TRBJ2-3	TRBV15	TRBD1	CATSKDTSRGSIDTQYF	TGTGCCACCAGCAAAGATACTTCCAGGGGGTCAATAGATACGCAGTATTTT
17	-	TRBJ2-1	TRBV19	TRBD2	CASSILTSGPSYNEQFF	TGTGCCAGTAGTATTCTAACTAGCGGCCCCTCCTACAATGAGCAGTTCTTC
15	few	TRBJ2-1	TRBV4-1	-	CASSQVLTAKNEQFF	TGCGCCAGCAGCCAAGTTCTGACAGCAAAGAATGAGCAGTTCTTC
13	many	TRBJ2-3	TRBV7-9	-	CASSRGGSDTQYF	TGTGCCAGCAGCCGTGGGGGGTCAGATACGCAGTATTTT
15	-	TRBJ2-1	TRBV9	-	CASSVGAGLYNEQFF	TGTGCCAGCAGCGTAGGGGCAGGACTTTACAATGAGCAGTTCTTC
15	few	TRBJ2-3	TRBV7-9	TRBD1	CASSLEGQGPDTQYF	TGTGCCAGCAGCTTAGAGGGACAGGGGCCAGATACGCAGTATTTT
16	-	TRBJ1-2	TRBV24-1	-	CATSEKWTANFYGYTF	TGTGCCACCAGTGAAAAGTGGACAGCAAACTTCTATGGCTACACCTTC
11	many	TRBJ1-1	TRBV27	-	CASRDRRKAFF	TGTGCCAGCAGAGACAGGAGAAAAGCTTTCTTT
14	few	TRBJ2-5	TRBV6-5	-	CASSYSQGWETQYF	TGTGCCAGCAGTTACTCCCAGGGGTGGGAGACCCAGTACTTC
14	many	TRBJ2-5	TRBV29-1	-	CSVGWGTPRETQYF	TGCAGCGTTGGTTGGGGGACTCCCCGTGAGACCCAGTACTTC
15	many	TRBJ2-7	TRBV9	-	CASSVGGPGVYEQYF	TGTGCCAGCAGCGTAGGCGGTCCCGGGGTTTACGAGCAGTACTTC
16	-	TRBJ2-7	TRBV7-2	TRBD2	CASSATGTSGGYEQYF	TGCGCCAGCAGCGCCACTGGGACTAGCGGGGGTTACGAGCAGTACTTC
17	many	TRBJ1-1	TRBV30	TRBD1	CAWSVRMSWTGSTEAFF	TGTGCCTGGAGTGTTCGAATGAGCTGGACAGGTAGCACTGAAGCTTTCTTT
14	-	TRBJ1-2	TRBV10-1	TRBD1	CASQRDRGSYGYTF	TGCGCCAGCCAGAGAGACAGGGGTAGCTATGGCTACACCTTC
17	few	TRBJ2-3	TRBV20-1	TRBD2	CSASNPSGSRNTDTQYF	TGCAGTGCTAGTAACCCTAGCGGGAGTAGAAATACAGATACGCAGTATTTT
13	many	TRBJ1-5	TRBV6-1	-	CASMDLGDQPQHF	TGTGCCAGCATGGACCTCGGGGATCAGCCCCAGCATTTT
14	-	TRBJ1-3	TRBV20-1	-	CSAKGIGYGNTIYF	TGCAGTGCGAAGGGCATAGGGTATGGAAACACCATATATTTT
15	many	TRBJ2-1	TRBV20-1	-	CSASAPPSSYNEQFF	TGCAGTGCTAGTGCTCCTCCAAGCTCCTACAATGAGCAGTTCTTC
17	few	TRBJ1-2	TRBV9	-	CASSLSDGDVGVYGYTF	TGTGCCAGCAGCCTCTCGGACGGGGACGTTGGGGTTTATGGCTACACCTTC